What follows describes a single T cell receptor beta chain. Its cognate antigen is unknown. The authors made TCR cDNA by 5'RACE template switching, adding a universal primer site and UMIs. TCRdb independently ran MiXCR on the 5' RACE reads; one entry per CDR3 protein. The sample holds some 350,000 distinct CDR3 sequences, about 4% seen once. This record comes from a study of T cells after yellow fever vaccination. The wider study: Researchers used SMART-Seq v4 Ultra Low Input to prepare fractions that had low cell numbers. Notes on the study in general: The booster saw the reappearance of most primary-vaccination clones (96% CD4, 88% CD8).

The V gene end was trimmed by 4 bases and the J gene end by 6 bases; junction bases not matched to a gene: 2. The CDR3 loop spans 14 amino acids. Germline CDR1 and CDR2: SGDLS and YYNGEE. The TCR was taken from a man younger than 35 who received the YFV17D yellow fever vaccine. The chain is built from TRBV9 and TRBJ2-1, with 12 bases aligning to TRBD2. Specimen: PBMCs, collected 5 days after the yellow fever booster vaccination. CDR3 sequence: CASSRGLAGNEQFF. The DNA for the CDR3 is TGTGCCAGCAGCAGGGGACTAGCGGGCAATGAGCAGTTCTTC.